What follows are 7 T cell receptor beta chains derived from one specimen sequenced in a study of shared clonotypes between healthy human individuals. TCRdb's copy holds only in-frame clones and misses some; the assay was immunoSEQ multiplex PCR. The sample lists around 2.1 million clones; 90% to 96% were seen once. Sequencing input: naive CD4+ T cells sorted from blood. The sample's subset: CD45RA+ positively selected. Every receptor here comes from a man between 18 and 35 years old in good health.

V is TRBV6-6 and J is TRBJ2-5; possibly TRBD1 for D (6 bases). The germline V gene has CDR1 MNHNY and CDR2 SVGAGI (reference sequence). The CDR3 spans 16 residues. Trimming left V 2 bases short and J 6 bases short, with 19 bases between. Written as DNA, the CDR3 is TGTGCCAGCAGTTACCTTAGGACAGATAAGTCCAAGACCCAGTACTTC. This gives the protein CASSYLRTDKSKTQYF.

The rearrangement joins TRBV12-5 to TRBJ2-7; a weak D match, TRBD1 (6 bases). The CDR3 is 12 amino acids. The V end lost 6 bases, the J end lost 4 bases, and 10 bases lay between the germline ends. CDR1 is LGHNT, CDR2 FRNRAP, per germline. This chain's CDR3 is CASGRGTYEQYF. Written as DNA, the CDR3 is TGTGCTAGTGGAAGGGGGACATACGAGCAGTACTTC.

The chain uses TRBV19 and TRBJ1-5; D possibly corresponds to TRBD1 (5 bases). The CDR3 is made up of 13 amino acids. The V and J ends lost 9 bases and 4 bases respectively, with 13 bases between them. From germline, CDR1 is LNHDA and CDR2 SQIVND (reference sequence). The CDR3 DNA is TGTGCCAGCTCCGGCAGGGCTAATCAGCCCCAGCATTTT. Its translation is CASSGRANQPQHF.

The chain links TRBV7-2 to TRBJ2-7, with 10 bases lining up with TRBD1. Germline trimming cut 6 bases from V and 5 bases from J; bases unmatched to any gene: 7. The germline CDR1 and CDR2 sequences are SGHTA and FQGNSA. This CDR3 comprises 14 residues. The CDR3 loop is CASRTTGGGHEQYF. The CDR3 DNA is TGTGCCAGCAGGACGACAGGGGGCGGCCACGAGCAGTACTTC. The full variable domain, completed using reference TRBV7-2 and TRBJ2-7, is GAGVSQSPSNKVTEKGKDVELRCDPISGHTALYWYRQSLGQGLEFLIYFQGNSAPDKSGLPSDRFSAERTGGSVSTLTIQRTQQEDSAVYLCASRTTGGGHEQYFGPGTRLTVT.

The chain is built from TRBV29-1 and TRBJ2-7, with 15 bases that match TRBD2. This CDR3 has 14 residues. After removal of 6 bases from V and 7 bases from J, the junction contained 7 bases not matched to a gene. CDR1 is SQVTM, CDR2 ANQGSEA, per germline. The CDR3 DNA reads as TGCAGCGTAGGACTAGCGGGAGGGCCGGGGGAGCAGTACTTC. Its translation is CSVGLAGGPGEQYF.

The chain joins TRBV6-1 to TRBJ1-1; D gene unclear. This CDR3 contains 11 residues. The germline CDR1 and CDR2 sequences are MNHNS and SASEGT. Trimming took off 7 bases at V and 0 bases at J, with 3 bases between the two ends. The CDR3 bases are TGTGCCAGCATCCTGAACACTGAAGCTTTCTTT. This translates into CASILNTEAFF.

This clone was seen once. This chain links TRBV2 with TRBJ2-5, with 11 bases fitting TRBD2. With 5 bases clipped from V and 4 bases from J, the junction kept 6 bases outside the gene matches. Germline-derived CDR1 and CDR2 are SNHLY and FYNNEI. This CDR3 spans 15 amino acids. The CDR3 sequence: CASSPTGLAGETQYF. CDR3 coding DNA: TGTGCCAGCAGTCCCACCGGACTAGCGGGAGAGACCCAGTACTTC.